The present TCR beta chain was sequenced within a study of blood T cells in healthy people across ages. The second PCR ran roughly 6 to 11 cycles with a sample-barcoded 5' primer and J-beta primers. A minimum of 3 million CDR3-containing paired-end reads was obtained for each sample. In TCRdb, the 5' RACE reads were re-called with MiXCR into one record per CDR3 protein. Of around 780,000 distinct CDR3 sequences listed, about 56% were seen once; the top ten hold approximately 24%. The sample, roughly 9.5 milliliters of peripheral blood, was drawn from each donor. The amount of total RNA extracted per sample was at least 5 micrograms. This CDR3 contains 14 residues. V lost 0 bases and J 5 bases, leaving 8 bases between the germline ends. Germline-derived CDR1 and CDR2 are LNHNV and YYDKDF (reference sequence).

This rearrangement joins TRBV15 to TRBJ1-5; D unclear. This receptor was taken from a man aged 40-55 years in good health. Sequences were obtained from blood. CDR3 in amino acids: CATSRDQRDQPQHF. The CDR3 DNA follows: TGTGCCACCAGCAGAGATCAGCGCGATCAGCCCCAGCATTTT.